Listed here are 18 T cell receptor beta chains from one sample, sequenced in a study of STAT5B mutations in CD4+ large granular lymphocyte leukemia. Assay: immunoSEQ multiplex PCR; the TCRdb copy retains only in-frame clones and omits some. The sample carries tens of thousands of clones, 80% to 85% recorded once. Sample: CD4+ T cells from blood buffy coats. These receptors were taken from a human donor in good health.

The chain has TRBV7-9 and TRBJ1-2; D call uncertain. Germline V lookup: CDR1 SEHNR, CDR2 FQNEAQ (reference sequence). The ends were cut back, 6 bases at V and 0 bases at J, with 8 bases in the middle. This CDR3 is 13 amino acids long. The CDR3 DNA reads as TGTGCCAGCAGGGGGAGTACTAACTATGGCTACACCTTC. This gives the protein CASRGSTNYGYTF.

This chain uses TRBV10-3 with TRBJ2-7; 12 bases map to TRBD2. This CDR3 is 14 amino acids long. CDR1 is ENHRY and CDR2 is SYGVKD in the germline V gene. J gave up 2 bases and V 5 bases, and 1 base lay outside the gene matches. DNA for the CDR3: TGTGCCATCAGTCTAGCGGGGGGGCCCTACGAGCAGTACTTC. Encoded protein: CAISLAGGPYEQYF.

CDR3 loop: CSAGQKNIQYF. CDR3 DNA: TGCAGTGCCGGACAGAAAAACATTCAGTACTTC. The chain recombines TRBV20-1 with TRBJ2-4; possible D gene TRBD1, 6 bases. This CDR3 is 11 amino acids long. Germline CDR1 and CDR2: DFQATT and SNEGSKA (reference sequence). The V end was cut by 6 bases, the J end by 4 bases, with 7 bases between.

This clone appeared a few times. The rearrangement uses TRBV7-9 and TRBJ2-7; D perhaps matches TRBD2 (6 bases). Germline values: CDR1 SEHNR, CDR2 FQNEAQ (reference sequence). Between the trimmed V and J ends, which lost 5 bases and 7 bases, there was a span of 21 bases. CDR3 length equals 15 residues. CDR3 DNA: TGTGCCAGCAGCCCGATTGAGGGACTCCCGGGTGAGCAGTACTTC. Its translation: CASSPIEGLPGEQYF.

This sequence joins TRBV7-9 and TRBJ2-3, with 8 bases that match TRBD1. J was trimmed by 8 bases and V by 5 bases; bases with no gene match: 12. The CDR3 has 15 amino acids. Germline CDR1 and CDR2: SEHNR and FQNEAQ (reference sequence). This CDR3 reads CASSPRGQGAGTQYF. DNA of the CDR3: TGTGCCAGCAGCCCAAGAGGGCAGGGGGCAGGTACGCAGTATTTT. Full variable domain (outside the CDR3, taken from reference TRBV7-9 and TRBJ2-3): DTGVSQNPRHKITKRGQNVTFRCDPISEHNRLYWYRQTLGQGPEFLTYFQNEAQLEKSRLLSDRFSAERPKGSFSTLEIQRTEQGDSAMYLCASSPRGQGAGTQYFGPGTRLTVL.

The chain joins TRBV5-6 to TRBJ2-7, with TRBD1 matching 7 bases. From germline, CDR1 is SGHDT and CDR2 YYEEEE. The CDR3 sequence is 18 residues long. V shed 3 bases, J shed 2 bases, and the junction held 17 bases outside the gene matches. The CDR3 sequence: CASSSRQGWGTRAYEQYF. In DNA, the CDR3 is TGTGCCAGCAGCTCCAGACAGGGTTGGGGAACAAGGGCCTACGAGCAGTACTTC.

The chain has TRBV6-5 and TRBJ1-1; tentative D call: TRBD1 (5 bases). Trimming removed 6 bases from V and 2 bases from J, with 10 bases in between. Germline V CDR1 and CDR2: MNHEY, SVGAGI. CDR3 size: 13 residues. CDR3 region: CASSRDENTEAFF. As DNA, the CDR3 is TGTGCCAGCAGCCGGGACGAAAACACTGAAGCTTTCTTT.

This chain joins TRBV7-9 and TRBJ1-2, with no clear D. Germline CDR1 is SEHNR and CDR2 is FQNEAQ (reference sequence). The V and J ends lost 4 bases and 7 bases respectively, with 10 bases between them. This CDR3 is 12 amino acids long. The CDR3 DNA sequence: TGTGCCAGCAGCTCCGGACGGGGTGGCTACACCTTC. Translated: CASSSGRGGYTF. Based on the CDR3 plus reference TRBV7-9 and TRBJ1-2, the full variable domain is DTGVSQNPRHKITKRGQNVTFRCDPISEHNRLYWYRQTLGQGPEFLTYFQNEAQLEKSRLLSDRFSAERPKGSFSTLEIQRTEQGDSAMYLCASSSGRGGYTFGSGTRLTVV.

A single count supports this clone. The V gene is TRBV7-3, the J gene TRBJ1-2; the match to TRBD1 covers 8 bases. The germline V gene has CDR1 SGHTA and CDR2 FQGTGA. The junction had 6 bases not matched to a gene; V was cut back by 5 bases and J by 1 base. There are 15 residues in the CDR3. The CDR3: CASSPGQGVNYGYTF. CDR3 bases: TGTGCCAGCAGCCCCGGACAGGGTGTTAACTATGGCTACACCTTC.

The chain links TRBV5-6 to TRBJ2-7; D call uncertain. Per germline, CDR1 SGHDT and CDR2 YYEEEE. V was pared by 2 bases and J by 7 bases, with 10 bases between. The CDR3 is made up of 12 amino acids. CDR3 sequence (DNA): TGTGCCAGCAGCTTCCCTAATTTTGAGCAGTACTTC. Translated: CASSFPNFEQYF.

The J gene is TRBJ2-6, the V gene TRBV11-2; the D is unclear. Germline V gene data show CDR1 as SGHAT and CDR2 as FQNNGV. This CDR3 comprises 15 residues. Deletions cut 5 bases from V and 0 bases from J, with 8 bases between. The CDR3 loop reads CASSPFPSGANVLTF. The DNA for the CDR3 is TGTGCCAGCAGCCCCTTCCCCTCTGGGGCCAACGTCCTGACTTTC. The whole variable domain, remainder taken from reference TRBV11-2 and TRBJ2-6, is EAGVAQSPRYKIIEKRQSVAFWCNPISGHATLYWYQQILGQGPKLLIQFQNNGVVDDSQLPKDRFSAERLKGVDSTLKIQPAKLEDSAVYLCASSPFPSGANVLTFGAGSRLTVL.

The chain joins TRBV11-3 to TRBJ2-7; 9 nucleotides align to TRBD1. Germline-derived CDR1 and CDR2 are SGHNT and YENEEA. This CDR3 spans 15 amino acids. V dropped 5 bases and J dropped 5; count of bases not matched to a gene: 10. This CDR3 reads CASSLGAWTGDEQYF. In DNA, the CDR3 is TGTGCCAGCAGCCTCGGTGCTTGGACAGGGGACGAGCAGTACTTC.

The rearrangement uses TRBV11-3 and TRBJ2-1; 11 positions match TRBD1. The V segment lost 1 base and the J segment 7 bases; nucleotides outside the gene matches: 3. The CDR3 totals 15 residues. Germline CDR1 SGHNT, CDR2 YENEEA. The CDR3 sequence: CASSLVGQGDNEQFF. The CDR3 region has the DNA TGTGCCAGCAGCTTAGTGGGACAGGGGGATAATGAGCAGTTCTTC.

About this clone itself: Different DNA sequences within this sample yield the same CDR3. The V call is TRBV9, the J call TRBJ2-2; 8 nucleotides line up with TRBD2. This CDR3 has 15 amino acids. Germline V CDR1 and CDR2: SGDLS, YYNGEE. V lost 3 bases, J lost 1 base, and 2 bases stayed unmatched. The DNA of the CDR3 is TGTGCCAGCAGCGCGCTAGCGGGGAACACCGGGGAGCTGTTTTTT. Translating gives CASSALAGNTGELFF.

The chain links TRBV6-5 to TRBJ1-1; D remains ambiguous. V lost 7 bases to trimming and J lost 2 bases, with 14 bases between them. Germline loops: CDR1 MNHEY, CDR2 SVGAGI. The CDR3 sequence is 14 residues long. In DNA form, the CDR3 reads TGTGCCAGCACCCCCGGGGTGGCCAACACTGAAGCTTTCTTT. It codes for CASTPGVANTEAFF.

V usage is TRBV2 and J usage is TRBJ2-7; D is undetermined. The CDR3 is 11 amino acids. V was cut by 3 bases and J by 7 bases, with 7 bases left in between. Germline values: CDR1 SNHLY, CDR2 FYNNEI. The CDR3 DNA reads TGTGCCAGCAGTGAGGCCAAAGAGCAGTACTTC. Its translation: CASSEAKEQYF.

This sequence joins TRBV6-4 and TRBJ1-1; 10 nucleotides line up with TRBD1. The J segment lost 3 bases and the V segment lost 6 bases, leaving 1 base of the junction unmatched. Germline V gene sequence: CDR1 MRHNA, CDR2 SNTAGT. The CDR3 has 13 residues. CDR3 in amino acids: CASSGQGDTEAFF. CDR3 nucleotides: TGTGCCAGCAGCGGACAGGGGGACACTGAAGCTTTCTTT.

This chain uses TRBV11-3 with TRBJ2-3; D unresolved. The CDR3 extends over 14 amino acids. The V gene's germline CDR1 is SGHNT and CDR2 YENEEA. V dropped 3 bases and J dropped 0 bases, with 7 bases sitting between them. The CDR3 sequence: CASSLTLSTDTQYF. DNA for the CDR3: TGTGCCAGCAGCTTGACACTAAGCACAGATACGCAGTATTTT.